Only one count was recorded for the clone carrying this TCR beta chain. As originally analysed: How many nucleated cells were present was estimated from reference gene primer amplification. Produced via immunoSEQ multiplex PCR; TCRdb's table is partial and in-frame only. V and J calls and clone size are those listed in that table; D and trimming were worked out from the DNA. Among 60,000 to 85,000 clones listed, around 74% were seen once. CDR3 length equals 13 residues. V lost 2 bases and J 10 bases, leaving 14 bases between the germline ends. Germline V CDR1 and CDR2: MNHEY, SMNVEV (reference sequence). These data are taken from a study of blood T cell repertoires in COVID-19. The overall study: PBMCs, B-cell-depleted T cells, or T cells provided the cDNA or gDNA that made up the material.

This sequence originates from a human donor with acute or convalescent COVID-19. The donor label of this sample is uncertain. The rearrangement links TRBV27 to TRBJ2-5, with D possibly matching TRBD2 (5 bases). The material sequenced was peripheral blood. The CDR3 region has the DNA TGTGCCAGCAGTTTAAGAGGCCCCCGGGGCCAGTACTTC. Its protein product is CASSLRGPRGQYF.